This is a list of T cell receptor beta chains from one sample in a study of OX40 agonist ivuxolimab in advanced cancers. The repertoire was sequenced with immunoSEQ multiplex PCR; TCRdb's copy has only in-frame clones and lacks some. The sample lists some 67,000 clones, 85% occurring once. This material consisted of CD4+ or CD8+ T cells sorted from blood, taken in a trial of the OX40 agonist ivuxolimab. The receptors were gathered from an adult with an advanced solid tumor such as melanoma, head and neck, liver or kidney cancer. Both conserved end residues are part of each CDR3. The order of the fields is V gene, CDR3 protein.

>TRBV4-2
CASSQRTGMNTEAFF
>TRBV6-1
CASSPPLYEQYF
>TRBV7-2
CASSPGYGYTF
>TRBV7-2
CASSLERYEQYF
>TRBV19
CASSSIGKATEAFF
>TRBV19
CASTPTGATEAFF
>TRBV7-9
CASSLQENTEAFF
>TRBV5-6
CASSFPSGGAGNIQYF
>TRBV9
CASSPHQGANAKNIQYF
>TRBV6-6
CASRVRSGRQNEQFF
>TRBV6-5
CASSYRGGEAFF
>TRBV16
CASSQLTENYGYTF
>TRBV27
CASSREAGFAGELFF
>TRBV5-4
CASSAKYRGNTEAFF
>TRBV12-5
CASGLSRGLAGGSSYEQYF
>TRBV11-3
CASKEKKRAEGETQYF